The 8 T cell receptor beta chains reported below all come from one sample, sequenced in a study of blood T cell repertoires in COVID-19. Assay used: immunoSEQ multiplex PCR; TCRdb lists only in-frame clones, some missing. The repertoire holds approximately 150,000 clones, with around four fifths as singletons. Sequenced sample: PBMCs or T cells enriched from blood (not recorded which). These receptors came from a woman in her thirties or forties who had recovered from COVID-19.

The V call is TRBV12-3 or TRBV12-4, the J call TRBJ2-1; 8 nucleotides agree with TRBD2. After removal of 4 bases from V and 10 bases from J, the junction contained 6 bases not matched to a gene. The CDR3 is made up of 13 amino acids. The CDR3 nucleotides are TGTGCCAGCAGTTGGAAAGCGGGGGCCGAGCAGTTCTTC. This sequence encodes CASSWKAGAEQFF.

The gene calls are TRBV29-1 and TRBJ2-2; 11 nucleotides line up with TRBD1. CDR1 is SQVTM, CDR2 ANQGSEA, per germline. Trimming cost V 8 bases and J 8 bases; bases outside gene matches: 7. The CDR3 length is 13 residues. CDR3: CSCAGTGGGELFF. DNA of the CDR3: TGCAGCTGTGCCGGGACAGGGGGTGGGGAGCTGTTTTTT.

CDR3 loop: CASSPLGTGSDYEQYF. CDR3 in DNA: TGTGCCAGCAGCCCCCTAGGGACAGGGAGCGACTACGAGCAGTACTTC. The J gene is TRBJ2-7, the V gene TRBV5-6, with TRBD1 matching over 9 bases. The CDR3 runs 16 residues. CDR1 SGHDT and CDR2 YYEEEE come from the germline V gene. V trimming: 4 bases; J trimming: 3 bases; junction bases outside the gene matches: 11.

The CDR3 sequence: CSVRGTAKNEKLFF. The DNA for the CDR3 is TGCAGCGTCCGAGGGACAGCCAAAAATGAAAAACTGTTTTTT. J is TRBJ1-4 and V is TRBV29-1, with 7 bases that match TRBD1. Germline V CDR1 and CDR2: SQVTM, ANQGSEA. The CDR3 extends over 14 amino acids. V was pared by 6 bases and J by 5 bases, with 9 bases of the junction left unmatched.

The DNA for the CDR3 is TGTGCCAGCAGTGAGGCGGGAGGGGGGGCACACGAGCAGTTCTTC. This codes for CASSEAGGGAHEQFF. The V and J genes are TRBV6-1 and TRBJ2-1, with 9 bases identical to TRBD2. The CDR3 totals 15 residues. Germline trimming cut 3 bases from V and 10 bases from J; bases unmatched to any gene: 10. Germline V lookup: CDR1 MNHNS, CDR2 SASEGT.

The CDR3 is CASSYQTNYEQYF. The DNA for the CDR3 is TGTGCCAGCAGCTACCAAACAAACTACGAGCAGTACTTC. The chain combines TRBV7-9 with TRBJ2-7; D not resolved. The ends were cut back, 4 bases at V and 3 bases at J, with 10 bases in the middle. The germline gives CDR1 SEHNR, CDR2 FQNEAQ (reference sequence). The CDR3 extends over 13 amino acids.

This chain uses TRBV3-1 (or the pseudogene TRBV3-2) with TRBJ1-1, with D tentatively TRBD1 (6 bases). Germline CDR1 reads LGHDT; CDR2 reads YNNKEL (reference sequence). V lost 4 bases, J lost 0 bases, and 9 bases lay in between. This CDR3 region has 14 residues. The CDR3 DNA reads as TGTGCCAGCAGCCGGGACATCTTGAACACTGAAGCTTTCTTT. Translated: CASSRDILNTEAFF.

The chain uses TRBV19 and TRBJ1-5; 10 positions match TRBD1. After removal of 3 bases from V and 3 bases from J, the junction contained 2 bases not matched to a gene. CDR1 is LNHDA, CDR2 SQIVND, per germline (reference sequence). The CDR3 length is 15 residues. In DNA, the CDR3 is TGTGCCAGTAGTATGGGACAGGGGATCAATCAGCCCCAGCATTTT. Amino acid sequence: CASSMGQGINQPQHF.